The rows below give T cell receptor beta chains drawn from one sample of a study of T cell repertoires in cytomegalovirus infection. TCRdb ran MiXCR on the reads and lists one entry per CDR3 protein. This sample has approximately 700,000 distinct CDR3 sequences, with 35% to 45% found just once. The specimen was PBMCs. The receptors come from a human donor in good health (CMV status not recorded). Some clones in this sample may be carry-over from other donors' samples. Both conserved end residues are part of each CDR3. The order of the fields is J gene, D gene, V gene, clone size, CDR3 protein, CDR3 DNA. The D gene is left open where the match is weak. Only some rows state a clone size, as once, few, many or a class for expanded clones.

J gene: TRBJ2-3
D gene: TRBD2
V gene: TRBV20-1
clone size: few
CDR3 protein: CSASQLAGSADTQYF
CDR3 DNA: TGCAGTGCTAGCCAACTAGCGGGGTCGGCAGATACGCAGTATTTT

J gene: TRBJ1-2
D gene: .
V gene: TRBV7-2
clone size: .
CDR3 protein: CASSLEGPSYGYTF
CDR3 DNA: TGTGCCAGCAGCTTAGAAGGGCCCTCCTATGGCTACACCTTC

J gene: TRBJ2-1
D gene: .
V gene: TRBV4-1
clone size: .
CDR3 protein: CASSQDISTSGSSYNEQFF
CDR3 DNA: TGCGCCAGCAGCCAAGATATATCCACGAGCGGAAGCTCCTACAATGAGCAGTTCTTC

J gene: TRBJ1-1
D gene: .
V gene: TRBV19
clone size: few
CDR3 protein: CASSTLGTTEAFF
CDR3 DNA: TGTGCCAGTAGTACCTTGGGAACAACAGAAGCTTTCTTT

J gene: TRBJ2-7
D gene: TRBD1
V gene: TRBV5-1
clone size: .
CDR3 protein: CASSFPGTGDNYEQYF
CDR3 DNA: TGCGCCAGCAGCTTCCCCGGGACAGGGGACAACTACGAGCAGTACTTC

J gene: TRBJ2-3
D gene: .
V gene: TRBV12-3/TRBV12-4
clone size: .
CDR3 protein: CASSPPGTTTDTQYF
CDR3 DNA: TGTGCCAGCAGTCCCCCCGGGACAACTACAGATACGCAGTATTTT

J gene: TRBJ1-5
D gene: .
V gene: TRBV7-9
clone size: few
CDR3 protein: CASSSGGVLQPQHF
CDR3 DNA: TGTGCCAGCAGCTCTGGGGGGGTTCTACAGCCCCAGCATTTT

J gene: TRBJ1-5
D gene: TRBD1
V gene: TRBV6-5
clone size: .
CDR3 protein: CASSSTRGFSYSNQPQHF
CDR3 DNA: TGTGCCAGCAGCAGTACCAGGGGGTTCTCTTATAGCAATCAGCCCCAGCATTTT

J gene: TRBJ2-1
D gene: .
V gene: TRBV20-1
clone size: .
CDR3 protein: CSASQQTEQFF
CDR3 DNA: TGCAGTGCTAGCCAGCAGACGGAGCAGTTCTTC

J gene: TRBJ2-2
D gene: TRBD1
V gene: TRBV28
clone size: .
CDR3 protein: CASSPSTGGRYTGELFF
CDR3 DNA: TGTGCCAGCAGTCCCTCGACAGGGGGCAGGTACACCGGGGAGCTGTTTTTT

J gene: TRBJ2-7
D gene: .
V gene: TRBV10-3
clone size: .
CDR3 protein: CAISESWGAGYEQYF
CDR3 DNA: TGTGCCATCAGTGAGAGCTGGGGGGCAGGCTACGAGCAGTACTTC

J gene: TRBJ2-5
D gene: .
V gene: TRBV5-6
clone size: .
CDR3 protein: CASSLLKIQETQYF
CDR3 DNA: TGTGCCAGCAGCTTGCTCAAAATTCAGGAGACCCAGTACTTC

J gene: TRBJ2-5
D gene: TRBD1
V gene: TRBV27
clone size: .
CDR3 protein: CASSLGPGQGARETQYF
CDR3 DNA: TGTGCCAGCAGCCTAGGACCGGGACAGGGGGCTCGAGAGACCCAGTACTTC

J gene: TRBJ1-5
D gene: .
V gene: TRBV7-2
clone size: many
CDR3 protein: CASSLPHGGARRNQPQHF
CDR3 DNA: TGTGCCAGCAGCTTACCCCACGGGGGGGCGCGTCGGAATCAGCCCCAGCATTTT

J gene: TRBJ1-4
D gene: .
V gene: TRBV12-3/TRBV12-4
clone size: .
CDR3 protein: CASSLSAEKLFF
CDR3 DNA: TGTGCCAGCAGTTTGTCGGCTGAAAAACTGTTTTTT

J gene: TRBJ1-6
D gene: .
V gene: TRBV12-3/TRBV12-4
clone size: .
CDR3 protein: CASSLTRNSPLHF
CDR3 DNA: TGTGCCAGCAGTTTAACCAGGAATTCACCCCTCCACTTT

J gene: TRBJ2-1
D gene: TRBD2
V gene: TRBV7-6
clone size: many
CDR3 protein: CASSLGGGPAEQFF
CDR3 DNA: TGTGCCAGCAGCTTAGGCGGGGGGCCCGCTGAGCAGTTCTTC

J gene: TRBJ2-5
D gene: .
V gene: TRBV7-6
clone size: .
CDR3 protein: CASSHRAGETQYF
CDR3 DNA: TGTGCCAGCAGCCACAGAGCGGGCGAGACCCAGTACTTC

J gene: TRBJ2-7
D gene: TRBD1
V gene: TRBV7-2
clone size: .
CDR3 protein: CASIPGGIPYEQYF
CDR3 DNA: TGTGCCAGCATCCCAGGGGGAATTCCCTACGAGCAGTACTTC

J gene: TRBJ2-3
D gene: .
V gene: TRBV7-9
clone size: .
CDR3 protein: CASTTDTQYF
CDR3 DNA: TGTGCCAGCACCACAGATACGCAGTATTTT

J gene: TRBJ1-5
D gene: .
V gene: TRBV7-9
clone size: few
CDR3 protein: CASRGLYGNQPQHF
CDR3 DNA: TGTGCCAGCCGGGGCCTGTATGGCAATCAGCCCCAGCATTTT

J gene: TRBJ2-1
D gene: TRBD1
V gene: TRBV19
clone size: .
CDR3 protein: CATRSGTAYNEQFF
CDR3 DNA: TGTGCCACCCGCTCCGGGACAGCTTACAATGAGCAGTTCTTC

J gene: TRBJ2-5
D gene: .
V gene: TRBV9
clone size: .
CDR3 protein: CASSGRVDQETQYF
CDR3 DNA: TGTGCCAGCAGCGGCAGGGTCGACCAAGAGACCCAGTACTTC

J gene: TRBJ1-6
D gene: TRBD1
V gene: TRBV19
clone size: once
CDR3 protein: CASSPDRGTSPLHF
CDR3 DNA: TGTGCCAGTAGCCCCGACAGGGGGACTTCACCCCTCCACTTT

J gene: TRBJ2-7
D gene: TRBD1
V gene: TRBV7-9
clone size: many
CDR3 protein: CASSSRDSYEQYF
CDR3 DNA: TGTGCCAGCAGCTCCCGGGACAGCTACGAGCAGTACTTC

J gene: TRBJ1-1
D gene: .
V gene: TRBV30
clone size: .
CDR3 protein: CAWSVGSGEAFF
CDR3 DNA: TGTGCCTGGAGTGTAGGCTCGGGTGAAGCTTTCTTT

J gene: TRBJ2-7
D gene: .
V gene: TRBV14
clone size: few
CDR3 protein: CASSRFKGGSAYEQYF
CDR3 DNA: TGTGCCAGCAGCCGATTCAAGGGGGGGAGCGCCTACGAGCAGTACTTC

J gene: TRBJ2-5
D gene: .
V gene: TRBV7-6
clone size: few
CDR3 protein: CASSPVTGAQETQYF
CDR3 DNA: TGTGCCAGCAGCCCCGTCACGGGGGCACAAGAGACCCAGTACTTC